This TCR beta chain was documented in a study of regulatory and conventional T cells in RAG deficiency. Blood CD4+ CD25-low CD127-high conventional T cells supplied the genomic DNA template. Study results and limitations: Control T-cell subsets had markedly higher Shannon entropy and lower Simpson indices than RAG-deficient patients. Treg unique TCR beta sequences were approximately 100-fold fewer in Omenn syndrome and CID/AS patients than controls. Patient subsets had shorter CDR3s; Omenn Treg-Tconv overlap exceeded 75%.

Libraries were prepared by immunoSEQ multiplex PCR; TCRdb keeps only in-frame clonotypes and omits some of them. The table has under 25,000 clones, roughly 96% seen once. As for this clone: Its antigen remains unidentified.

This CDR3 contains 18 residues. V lost 4 bases to trimming and J lost 0 bases; unmatched junction nucleotides: 8. Germline assignment: CDR1 SGHTS and CDR2 YDEGEE. The sample also formed part of further work on regulatory T cells. In that study: Primers: 52 TRBV forward and 13 TRBJ reverse. Skewed V and J usage and few unique V-J pairs marked patient repertoires, most in Tregs.

The sample comprised CD25- CD4+ T cells sorted from blood. The rearrangement links TRBV5-8 to TRBJ2-1; TRBD2 matches 12 bases. The origin of this receptor is a human donor in good health. The CDR3: CASSRGTSGFYSYNEQFF. CDR3 nucleotide sequence: TGTGCCAGCAGCCGAGGGACTAGCGGGTTCTACTCCTACAATGAGCAGTTCTTC.